A selection of T cell receptor beta chains follows, all from one sample in a study of blood T cells in healthy people across ages. TCRdb reprocessed the 5' RACE reads with MiXCR, giving one entry per CDR3 protein. The table shows more than 600,000 distinct CDR3 sequences, with about 25% occurring only once. The same specimen was also included in a second study, on T cells of mothers and their children.

Sequenced: blood. The receptors stem from a boy between 5 and 17 years old in good health. Both conserved end residues are part of each CDR3. A D gene is named only where the DNA matches it firmly. Part of the rows lack a size; the others show once, few, many or a class for expanded clones.

cdr3_aa | cdr3_nt | clone_size | j_call | v_call | d_call
CSAPGGLPLSSSGYTF | TGCAGTGCTCCCGGGGGACTGCCTCTATCCTCAAGTGGCTACACCTTC | NA | TRBJ1-2 | TRBV20-1 | NA
CASSFPLTGTSVETQYF | TGTGCCAGCAGCTTTCCACTCACCGGGACTAGCGTGGAGACCCAGTACTTC | NA | TRBJ2-5 | TRBV5-5 | TRBD2
CASSQDHLRQAIINYGYTF | TGCGCCAGCAGCCAAGATCATCTTAGACAGGCGATTATTAACTATGGCTACACCTTC | once | TRBJ1-2 | TRBV4-1 | NA
CASSYSNLAGGLERLKETQYF | TGTGCCAGCAGTTACTCGAACCTAGCGGGAGGTTTGGAGAGGTTGAAAGAGACCCAGTACTTC | few | TRBJ2-5 | TRBV6-5 | TRBD2
CASKNLGGAGGETQYF | TGTGCCAGCAAGAACCTAGGGGGGGCAGGAGGGGAGACCCAGTACTTC | NA | TRBJ2-5 | TRBV12-3/TRBV12-4 | NA
CASRVLRTDTQYF | TGTGCCAGCAGGGTACTTAGAACAGATACGCAGTATTTT | few | TRBJ2-3 | TRBV2 | NA
CSVTLLAGGGVDTQCF | TGCAGCGTGACCCTCCTGGCAGGGGGCGGTGTAGATACGCAGTGTTTT | NA | TRBJ2-3 | TRBV29-1 | TRBD1
CASRGIKITEAFF | TGTGCCAGCAGGGGGATAAAAATCACTGAAGCTTTCTTT | NA | TRBJ1-1 | TRBV6-5 | NA
CASSRTPHEQFF | TGTGCCAGCAGCCGGACCCCCCATGAGCAGTTCTTC | NA | TRBJ2-1 | TRBV3-1 | NA
CATSWGGNQPQHF | TGTGCCACCAGTTGGGGGGGCAATCAGCCCCAGCATTTT | NA | TRBJ1-5 | TRBV24-1 | NA
CSARSTDTQYF | TGCAGTGCTAGATCCACAGATACGCAGTATTTT | NA | TRBJ2-3 | TRBV20-1 | NA
CASRIRLQSNTEAFF | TGTGCCAGCAGAATCAGGTTACAGTCGAACACTGAAGCTTTCTTT | NA | TRBJ1-1 | TRBV28 | NA
CASRIDRGDTQYF | TGTGCCAGCAGGATAGACAGGGGTGATACGCAGTATTTT | NA | TRBJ2-3 | TRBV12-3/TRBV12-4 | TRBD1
CSADPGQGARETQYF | TGCAGCGCCGACCCGGGACAGGGGGCACGAGAGACCCAGTACTTC | NA | TRBJ2-5 | TRBV29-1 | TRBD1
CSVEDSGGSSYNEQFF | TGCAGCGTTGAAGATTCGGGGGGCAGCTCCTACAATGAGCAGTTCTTC | NA | TRBJ2-1 | TRBV29-1 | NA
CASSFDTNYSYTF | TGTGCCAGCAGTTTTGATACTAACTATAGCTACACCTTC | once | TRBJ1-2 | TRBV6-5 | NA
CASSFGRDRINYGYTF | TGTGCCAGCAGCTTCGGGAGGGACAGGATTAACTATGGCTACACCTTC | NA | TRBJ1-2 | TRBV7-3 | TRBD1
CASSESGIITDTQYF | TGTGCCAGCAGTGAATCGGGGATAATCACAGATACGCAGTATTTT | few | TRBJ2-3 | TRBV25-1 | NA
CASSWWDRGYSYNSPLHF | TGTGCCAGCAGTTGGTGGGACAGGGGATACTCCTATAATTCACCCCTCCACTTT | NA | TRBJ1-6 | TRBV6-5 | TRBD1
CASSLDNNRNLDQYF | TGTGCCAGCAGCTTAGATAACAACAGGAATTTGGACCAGTACTTC | NA | TRBJ2-5 | TRBV7-2 | NA